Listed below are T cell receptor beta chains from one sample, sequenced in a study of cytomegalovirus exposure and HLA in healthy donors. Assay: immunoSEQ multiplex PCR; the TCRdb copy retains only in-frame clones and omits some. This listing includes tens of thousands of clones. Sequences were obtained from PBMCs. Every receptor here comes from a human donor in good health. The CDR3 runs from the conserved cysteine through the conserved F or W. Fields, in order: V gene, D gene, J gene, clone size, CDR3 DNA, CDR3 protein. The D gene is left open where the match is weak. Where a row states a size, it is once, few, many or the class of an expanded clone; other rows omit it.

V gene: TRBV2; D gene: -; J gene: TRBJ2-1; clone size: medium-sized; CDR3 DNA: TGTGCCAGCAGTGTCAGGGATGAGCAGTTCTTC; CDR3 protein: CASSVRDEQFF
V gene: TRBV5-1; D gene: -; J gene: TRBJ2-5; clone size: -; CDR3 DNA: TGCGCCAGCAGCCTGGCCGGGGTTGAGACCCAGTACTTC; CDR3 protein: CASSLAGVETQYF
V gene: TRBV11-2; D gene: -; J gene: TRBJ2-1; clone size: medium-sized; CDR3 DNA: TGTGCCAGCAGCCAGGGTTACAATGAGCAGTTCTTC; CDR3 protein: CASSQGYNEQFF
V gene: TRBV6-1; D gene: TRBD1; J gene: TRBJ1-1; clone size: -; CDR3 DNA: TGTGCCAGCAGTGAAGGGGGAGGACAGGGGCTCGACCGGACTGAAGATTTCTTT; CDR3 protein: CASSEGGGQGLDRTEDFF
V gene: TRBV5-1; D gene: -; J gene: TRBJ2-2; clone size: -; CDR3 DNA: TGCGCCAGCAGCTTGGCCCTGGCGGGCACCGGGGAGCTGTTTTTT; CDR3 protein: CASSLALAGTGELFF
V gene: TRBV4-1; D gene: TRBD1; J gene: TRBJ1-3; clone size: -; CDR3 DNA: TGCGCCAGCAGCCAAGCCAGGGGGCCAGGAAACACCATATATTTT; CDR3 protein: CASSQARGPGNTIYF
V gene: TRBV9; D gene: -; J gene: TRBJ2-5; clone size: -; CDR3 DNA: TGTGCCAGCAGCGAGCCGGGACTGGAGACCCAGTACTTC; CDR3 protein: CASSEPGLETQYF
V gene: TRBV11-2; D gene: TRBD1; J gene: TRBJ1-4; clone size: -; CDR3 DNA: TGTGCCAGCAGCACCCGGACAGGGGGAGGTGAAAAACTGTTTTTT; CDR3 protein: CASSTRTGGGEKLFF
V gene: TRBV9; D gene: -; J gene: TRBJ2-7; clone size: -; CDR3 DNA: TGTGCCAGCAGCGTAGACCAGGGAATCGCCTACGAGCAGTACTTC; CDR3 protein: CASSVDQGIAYEQYF
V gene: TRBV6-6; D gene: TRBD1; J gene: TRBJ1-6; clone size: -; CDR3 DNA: TGTGCCAGCAGTTCGGGACAGGGAAATTCACCCCTACACTTT; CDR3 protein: CASSSGQGNSPLHF
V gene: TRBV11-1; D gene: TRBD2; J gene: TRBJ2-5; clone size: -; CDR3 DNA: TGTGCCAGCAGCTTAAGTCCTAGCGGGGGACAAGAGACCCAGTACTTC; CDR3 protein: CASSLSPSGGQETQYF
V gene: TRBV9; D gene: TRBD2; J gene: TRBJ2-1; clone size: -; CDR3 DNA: TGTGCCAGCAGCGACTCCGGGACTAGCGGGAGCCGGGGGCAGTTCTTC; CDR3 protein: CASSDSGTSGSRGQFF
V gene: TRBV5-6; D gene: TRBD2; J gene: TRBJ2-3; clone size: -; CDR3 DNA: TGTGCCAGCAGCTCCCTGACTGCTAGCGGGGCGAGCACAGATACGCAGTATTTT; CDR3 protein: CASSSLTASGASTDTQYF
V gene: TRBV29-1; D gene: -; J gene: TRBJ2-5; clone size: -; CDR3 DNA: TGCAGCGTCGCTAGGAGGGCCCAAGAGACCCAGTACTTC; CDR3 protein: CSVARRAQETQYF
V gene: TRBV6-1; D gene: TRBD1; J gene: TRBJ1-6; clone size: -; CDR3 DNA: TGTGCCAGCAGTGAAGAGATCGCCGGGACAGGTTATTCACCCCTACACTTT; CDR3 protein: CASSEEIAGTGYSPLHF
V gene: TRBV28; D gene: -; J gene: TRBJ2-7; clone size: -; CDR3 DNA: TGTGCCAGCCGCGAGGAGGGTGAGAATTATGCCTACGAGCAGTACTTC; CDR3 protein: CASREEGENYAYEQYF
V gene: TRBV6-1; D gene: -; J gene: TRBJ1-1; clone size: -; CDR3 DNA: TGTGCCAGCAGTGTGGGACATTCGAGTGAGACTGAAGCTTTCTTT; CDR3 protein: CASSVGHSSETEAFF
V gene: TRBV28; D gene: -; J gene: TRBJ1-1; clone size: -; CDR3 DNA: TGTGCCAGCAGTTTACAGGGGATGAACACTGAAGCTTTCTTT; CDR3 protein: CASSLQGMNTEAFF
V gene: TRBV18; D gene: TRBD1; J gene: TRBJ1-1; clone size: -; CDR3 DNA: TGTGCCAGCGTCAGGGGGCCGAACACTGAAGCTTTCTTT; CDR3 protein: CASVRGPNTEAFF
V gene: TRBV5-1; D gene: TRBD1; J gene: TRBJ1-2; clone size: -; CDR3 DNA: TGCGCCAGCAGCCTGGTCACAGGGGAGGGCTACACCTTC; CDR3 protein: CASSLVTGEGYTF
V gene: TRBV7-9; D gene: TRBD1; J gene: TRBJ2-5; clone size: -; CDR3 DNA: TGTGCCAGCAGCTTAGGGGGACAGGGAGAGACCCAGTACTTC; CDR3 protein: CASSLGGQGETQYF
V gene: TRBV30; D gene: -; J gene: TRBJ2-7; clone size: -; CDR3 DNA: TGTGCCTGGAGTGTAAGCGACGAGCAGTACTTC; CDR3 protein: CAWSVSDEQYF
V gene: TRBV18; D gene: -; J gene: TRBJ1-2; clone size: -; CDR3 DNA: TGTGCCAGCTCTCTCGGACAGCTAAACTATGGCTACACCTTC; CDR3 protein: CASSLGQLNYGYTF
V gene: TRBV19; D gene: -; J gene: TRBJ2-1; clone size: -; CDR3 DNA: TGTGCCAGCCAGGGACTGCTTCCTTCCTCCGACAATGAGCAGTTCTTC; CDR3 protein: CASQGLLPSSDNEQFF
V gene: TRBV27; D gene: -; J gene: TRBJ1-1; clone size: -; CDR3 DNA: TGTGCCAGCAGTGCAGGCATGAACACTGAAGCTTTCTTT; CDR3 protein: CASSAGMNTEAFF
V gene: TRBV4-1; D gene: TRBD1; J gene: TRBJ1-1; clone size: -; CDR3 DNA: TGCGCCAGCGGACAGGGGAAGGACACTGAAGCTTTCTTT; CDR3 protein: CASGQGKDTEAFF
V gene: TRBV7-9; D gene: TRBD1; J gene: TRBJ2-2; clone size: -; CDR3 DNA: TGTGCCAGCAGCGTCGGGACAGGGTCCACCGGGGAGCTGTTTTTT; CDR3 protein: CASSVGTGSTGELFF
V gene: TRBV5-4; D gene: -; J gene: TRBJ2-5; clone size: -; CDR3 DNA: TGTGCCAGCAGCTTGACGAGGAAGACCCAGTACTTC; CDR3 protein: CASSLTRKTQYF
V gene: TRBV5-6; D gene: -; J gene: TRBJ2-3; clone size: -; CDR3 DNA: TGTGCCAGCGACGCGGGGGCTAAGGGTACGCAGTATTTT; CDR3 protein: CASDAGAKGTQYF
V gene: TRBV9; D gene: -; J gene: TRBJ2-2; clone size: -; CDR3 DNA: TGTGCCAGCAGCGTAGATACACGGACTACCGGGGAGCTGTTTTTT; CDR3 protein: CASSVDTRTTGELFF
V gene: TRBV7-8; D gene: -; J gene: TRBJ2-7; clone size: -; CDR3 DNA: TGTGCCAGCAGGCCACCCCAGGGGAACGAGCAGTACTTC; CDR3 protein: CASRPPQGNEQYF
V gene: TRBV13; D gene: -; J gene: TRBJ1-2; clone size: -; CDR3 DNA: TGTGCCAGCAGCTTTTCAACAGGGATAGACTATGGCTACACCTTC; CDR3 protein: CASSFSTGIDYGYTF
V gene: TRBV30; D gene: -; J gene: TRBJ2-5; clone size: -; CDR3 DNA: TGTGCCTGGAGTGTACTGTCCCAAGAGACCCAGTACTTC; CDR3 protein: CAWSVLSQETQYF
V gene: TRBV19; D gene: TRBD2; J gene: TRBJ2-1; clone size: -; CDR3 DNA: TGTGCCAGTAGTATAAGCGGGATGTCCTACAATGAGCAGTTCTTC; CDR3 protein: CASSISGMSYNEQFF
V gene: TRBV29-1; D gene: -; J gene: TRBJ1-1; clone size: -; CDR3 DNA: TGCAGCGTTTCTGGCCCTCCGGGACACTTGAACACTGAAGCTTTCTTT; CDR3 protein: CSVSGPPGHLNTEAFF
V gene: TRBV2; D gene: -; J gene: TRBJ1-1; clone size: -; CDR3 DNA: TGTGCCAGCAGTGACAGGGCGAGAGCTGAAGCTTTCTTT; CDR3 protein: CASSDRARAEAFF
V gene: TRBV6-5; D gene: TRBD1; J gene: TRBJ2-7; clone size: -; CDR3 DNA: TGTGCCAGCAGCACCGGGACAGGGCTCGAGCAGTACTTC; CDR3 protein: CASSTGTGLEQYF
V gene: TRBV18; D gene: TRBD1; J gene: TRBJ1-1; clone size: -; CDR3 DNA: TGTGCCAGCTCACCACTGGACAGGGGGATTGAAGCTTTCTTT; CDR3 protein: CASSPLDRGIEAFF
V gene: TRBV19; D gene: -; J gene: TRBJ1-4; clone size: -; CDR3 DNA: TGTGCCAGCAGAATGGACAGCAATGAAAAACTGTTTTTT; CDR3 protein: CASRMDSNEKLFF
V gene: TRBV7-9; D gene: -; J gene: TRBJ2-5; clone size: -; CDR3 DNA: TGTGCCAGCAGCGAGGCGGGTTTTGATCTTGAGACCCAGTACTTC; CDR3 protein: CASSEAGFDLETQYF
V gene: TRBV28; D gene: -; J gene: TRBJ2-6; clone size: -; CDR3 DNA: TGTGCCAGCAGTTCCCAGAGCGTCTCTGGGGCCAACGTCCTGACTTTC; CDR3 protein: CASSSQSVSGANVLTF
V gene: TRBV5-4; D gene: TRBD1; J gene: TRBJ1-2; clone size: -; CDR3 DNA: TGTGCCAGCAGGTGGGACAGCAACTATGGCTACACCTTC; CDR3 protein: CASRWDSNYGYTF
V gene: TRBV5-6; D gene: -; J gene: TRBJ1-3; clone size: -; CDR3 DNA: TGTGCCAGCAGCCCCCCGGGAAACACCATATATTTT; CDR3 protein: CASSPPGNTIYF
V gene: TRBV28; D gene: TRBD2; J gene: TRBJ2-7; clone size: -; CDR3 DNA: TGTGCCAGCAGTGATGGGGGGGTCGGAGGTTCCTACGAGCAGTACTTC; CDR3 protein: CASSDGGVGGSYEQYF
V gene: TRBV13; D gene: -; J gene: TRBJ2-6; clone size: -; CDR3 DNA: TGTGCCAGCAGCTTGAGGGGGTGGGGGGCCAACGTCCTGACTTTC; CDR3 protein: CASSLRGWGANVLTF
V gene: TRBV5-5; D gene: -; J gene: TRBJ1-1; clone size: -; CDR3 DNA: TGTGCCAGCAGCTTGAAGGGGGTCGCTGAAGCTTTCTTT; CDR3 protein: CASSLKGVAEAFF
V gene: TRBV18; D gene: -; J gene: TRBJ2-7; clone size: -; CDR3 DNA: TGCGCCAGCTCACCTTCGGGGAACTCCTACGAGCAGTACTTC; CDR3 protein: CASSPSGNSYEQYF
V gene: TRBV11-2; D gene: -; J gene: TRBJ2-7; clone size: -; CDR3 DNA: TGTGCCAGCGACGCCGCAGGGCCGAGGATCGAGCAGTACTTC; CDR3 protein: CASDAAGPRIEQYF
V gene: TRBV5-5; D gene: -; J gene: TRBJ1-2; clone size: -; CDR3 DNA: TGTGCCAGCAGCTTGGAGGGGGTGGATGGCTACACCTTC; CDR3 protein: CASSLEGVDGYTF
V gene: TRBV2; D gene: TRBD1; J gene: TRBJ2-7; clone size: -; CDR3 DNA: TGTGCCAGCGCGGACAGGGTCTACGAGCAGTACTTC; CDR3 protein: CASADRVYEQYF
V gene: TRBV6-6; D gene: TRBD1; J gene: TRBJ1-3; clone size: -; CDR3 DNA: TGTGCCAGCAGGGGGACAGGGGAGGGTCGAAACACCATATATTTT; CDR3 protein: CASRGTGEGRNTIYF
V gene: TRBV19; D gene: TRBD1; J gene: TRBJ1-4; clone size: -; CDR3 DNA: TGTGCCAGTAGTATGGCTACGGACAGGGGAAGAGGAAAACTGTTTTTT; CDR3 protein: CASSMATDRGRGKLFF